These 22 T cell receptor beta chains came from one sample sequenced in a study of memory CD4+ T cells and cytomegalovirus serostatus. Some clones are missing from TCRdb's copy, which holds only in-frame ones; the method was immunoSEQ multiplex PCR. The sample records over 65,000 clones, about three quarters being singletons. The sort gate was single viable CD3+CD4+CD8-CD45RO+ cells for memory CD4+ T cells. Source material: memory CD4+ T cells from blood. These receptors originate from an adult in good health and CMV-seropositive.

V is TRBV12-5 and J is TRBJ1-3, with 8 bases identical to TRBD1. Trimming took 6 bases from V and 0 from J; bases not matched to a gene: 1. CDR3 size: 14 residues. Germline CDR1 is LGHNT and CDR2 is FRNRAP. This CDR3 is CASGTGDSGNTIYF. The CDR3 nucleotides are TGTGCTAGTGGGACAGGGGACTCTGGAAACACCATATATTTT.

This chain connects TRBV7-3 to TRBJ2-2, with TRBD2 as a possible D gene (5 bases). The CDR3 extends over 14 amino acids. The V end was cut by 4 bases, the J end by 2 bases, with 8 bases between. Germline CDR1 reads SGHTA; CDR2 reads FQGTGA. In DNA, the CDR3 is TGTGCCAGCAGCTCGGACTCAAACACCGGGGAGCTGTTTTTT. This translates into CASSSDSNTGELFF. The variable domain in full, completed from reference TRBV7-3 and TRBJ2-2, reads GAGVSQTPSNKVTEKGKYVELRCDPISGHTALYWYRQSLGQGPEFLIYFQGTGAADDSGLPNDRFFAVRPEGSVSTLKIQRTERGDSAVYLCASSSDSNTGELFFGEGSRLTVL.

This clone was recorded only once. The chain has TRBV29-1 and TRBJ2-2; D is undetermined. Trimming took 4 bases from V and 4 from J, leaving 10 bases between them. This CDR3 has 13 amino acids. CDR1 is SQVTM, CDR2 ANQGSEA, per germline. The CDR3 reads CSVGEHGTGELFF. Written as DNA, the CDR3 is TGCAGCGTTGGAGAGCATGGCACCGGGGAGCTGTTTTTT.

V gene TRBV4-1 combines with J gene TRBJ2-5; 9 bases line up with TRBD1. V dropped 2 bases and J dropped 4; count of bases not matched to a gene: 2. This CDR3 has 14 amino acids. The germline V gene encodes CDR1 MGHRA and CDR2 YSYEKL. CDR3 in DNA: TGCGCCAGCAGCCAATACAGGGGGCGAGAGACCCAGTACTTC. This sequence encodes CASSQYRGRETQYF.

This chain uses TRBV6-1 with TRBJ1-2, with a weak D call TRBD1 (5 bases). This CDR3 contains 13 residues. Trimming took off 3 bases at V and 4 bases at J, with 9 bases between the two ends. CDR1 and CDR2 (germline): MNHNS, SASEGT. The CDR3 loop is CASSEMGPYGYTF. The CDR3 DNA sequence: TGTGCCAGCAGTGAGATGGGGCCCTATGGCTACACCTTC.

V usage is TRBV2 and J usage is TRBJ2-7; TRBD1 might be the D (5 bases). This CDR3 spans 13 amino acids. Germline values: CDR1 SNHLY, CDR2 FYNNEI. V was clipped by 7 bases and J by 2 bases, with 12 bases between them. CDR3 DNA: TGTGCCAGCATGGAACAGGATCCCTACGAGCAGTACTTC. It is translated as CASMEQDPYEQYF.

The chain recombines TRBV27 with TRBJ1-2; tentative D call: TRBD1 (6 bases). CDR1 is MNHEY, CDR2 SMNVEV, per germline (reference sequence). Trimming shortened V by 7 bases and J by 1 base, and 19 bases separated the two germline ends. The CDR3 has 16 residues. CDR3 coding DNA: TGTGCCAGCACTCCATCCGCGGACAGATTTAACTATGGCTACACCTTC. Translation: CASTPSADRFNYGYTF.

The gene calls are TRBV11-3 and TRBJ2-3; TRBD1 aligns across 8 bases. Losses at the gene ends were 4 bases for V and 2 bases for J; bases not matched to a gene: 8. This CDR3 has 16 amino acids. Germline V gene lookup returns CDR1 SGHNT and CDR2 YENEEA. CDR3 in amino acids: CASSSRQGPHTDTQYF. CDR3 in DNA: TGTGCCAGCAGCTCCCGACAGGGGCCACACACAGATACGCAGTATTTT.

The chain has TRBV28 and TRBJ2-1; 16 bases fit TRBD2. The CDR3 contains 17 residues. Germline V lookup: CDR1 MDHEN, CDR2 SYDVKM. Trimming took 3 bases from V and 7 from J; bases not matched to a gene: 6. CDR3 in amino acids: CASSFQGLAGGLNEQFF. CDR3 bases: TGTGCCAGCAGTTTCCAGGGACTAGCGGGGGGGCTGAATGAGCAGTTCTTC.

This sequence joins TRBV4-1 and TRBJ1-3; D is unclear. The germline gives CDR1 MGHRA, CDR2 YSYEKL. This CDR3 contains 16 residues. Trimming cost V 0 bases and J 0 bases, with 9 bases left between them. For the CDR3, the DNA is TGCGCCAGCAGCCAAGAGGGCGGCTTCTCTGGAAACACCATATATTTT. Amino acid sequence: CASSQEGGFSGNTIYF.

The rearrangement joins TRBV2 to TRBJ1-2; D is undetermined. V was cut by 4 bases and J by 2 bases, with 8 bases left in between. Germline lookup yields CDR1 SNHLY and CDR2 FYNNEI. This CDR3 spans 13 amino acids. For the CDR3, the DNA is TGTGCCAGCAGTGCGGGCCCGAACTATGGCTACACCTTC. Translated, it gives CASSAGPNYGYTF.

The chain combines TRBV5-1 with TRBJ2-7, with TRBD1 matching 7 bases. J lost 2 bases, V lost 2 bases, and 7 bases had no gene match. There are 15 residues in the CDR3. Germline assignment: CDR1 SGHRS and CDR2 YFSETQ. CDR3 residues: CASSFGQVGTYEQYF. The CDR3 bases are TGCGCCAGCAGCTTTGGACAGGTTGGCACCTACGAGCAGTACTTC.

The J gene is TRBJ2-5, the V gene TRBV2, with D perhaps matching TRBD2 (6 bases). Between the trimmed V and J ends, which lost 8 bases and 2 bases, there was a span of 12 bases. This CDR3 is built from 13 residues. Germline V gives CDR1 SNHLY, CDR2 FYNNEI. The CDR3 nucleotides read TGTGCCAGCGCCCGGGACTTACAAGAGACCCAGTACTTC. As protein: CASARDLQETQYF.

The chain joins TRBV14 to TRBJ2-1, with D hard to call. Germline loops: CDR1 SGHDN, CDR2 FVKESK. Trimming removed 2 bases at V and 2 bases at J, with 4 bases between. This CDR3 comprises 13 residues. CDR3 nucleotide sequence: TGTGCCAGCAGCCAATATGCCTACAATGAGCAGTTCTTC. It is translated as CASSQYAYNEQFF.

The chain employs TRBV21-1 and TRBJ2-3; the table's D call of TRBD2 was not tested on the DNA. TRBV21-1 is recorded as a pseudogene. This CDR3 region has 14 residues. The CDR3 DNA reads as TGTGCCAGCAGCACCACTAGCGGCACAGATACGCAGTATTTT. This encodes CASSTTSGTDTQYF.

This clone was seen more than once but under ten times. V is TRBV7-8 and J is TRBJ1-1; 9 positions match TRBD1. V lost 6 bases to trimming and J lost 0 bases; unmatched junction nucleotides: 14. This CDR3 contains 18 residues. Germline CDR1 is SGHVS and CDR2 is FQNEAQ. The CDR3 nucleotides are TGTGCCAGCAGTTACCGCTCCAAGGACAGGGGTATGAACACTGAAGCTTTCTTT. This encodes CASSYRSKDRGMNTEAFF.

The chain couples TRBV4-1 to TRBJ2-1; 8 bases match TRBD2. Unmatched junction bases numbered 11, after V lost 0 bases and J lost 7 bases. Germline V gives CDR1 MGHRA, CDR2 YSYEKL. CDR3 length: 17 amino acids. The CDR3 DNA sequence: TGCGCCAGCAGCCAAGAAAGGTTCGGGGGGGGGCCGAATGAGCAGTTCTTC. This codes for CASSQERFGGGPNEQFF.

CDR3 coding DNA: TGTGCCAGCAGCCAAGGCCTACAAAGACAGGGGGCGAACACTGAAGCTTTCTTT. Its translation: CASSQGLQRQGANTEAFF. This chain links TRBV14 with TRBJ1-1, with 10 bases fitting TRBD1. This CDR3 has 18 residues. The germline CDR1 and CDR2 sequences are SGHDN and FVKESK. After removal of 1 base from V and 1 base from J, the junction contained 9 bases not matched to a gene. The full variable domain, rest sourced from reference TRBV14 and TRBJ1-1, is EAGVTQFPSHSVIEKGQTVTLRCDPISGHDNLYWYRRVMGKEIKFLLHFVKESKQDESGMPNNRFLAERTGGTYSTLKVQPAELEDSGVYFCASSQGLQRQGANTEAFFGQGTRLTVV.

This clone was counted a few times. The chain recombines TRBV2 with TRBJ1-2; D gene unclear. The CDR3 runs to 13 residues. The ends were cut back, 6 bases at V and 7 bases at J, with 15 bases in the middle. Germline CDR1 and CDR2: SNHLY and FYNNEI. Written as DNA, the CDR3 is TGTGCCAGCAGAGTCGGGCAGTCAGGTGGCTACACCTTC. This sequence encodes CASRVGQSGGYTF.

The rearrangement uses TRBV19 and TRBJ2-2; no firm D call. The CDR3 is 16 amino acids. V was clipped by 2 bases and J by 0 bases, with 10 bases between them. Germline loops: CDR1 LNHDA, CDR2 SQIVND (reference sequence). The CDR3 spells CASSISRRSNTGELFF. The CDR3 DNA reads TGTGCCAGTAGTATAAGCAGGAGATCGAACACCGGGGAGCTGTTTTTT.

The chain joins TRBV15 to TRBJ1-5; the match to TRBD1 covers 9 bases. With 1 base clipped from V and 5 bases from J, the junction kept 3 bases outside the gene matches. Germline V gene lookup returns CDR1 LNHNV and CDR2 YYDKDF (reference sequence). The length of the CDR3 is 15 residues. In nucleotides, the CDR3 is TGTGCCACCAGCAGAGGGGGACAGGGCGATCAGCCCCAGCATTTT. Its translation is CATSRGGQGDQPQHF. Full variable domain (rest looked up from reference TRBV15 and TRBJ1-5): DAMVIQNPRYQVTQFGKPVTLSCSQTLNHNVMYWYQQKSSQAPKLLFHYYDKDFNNEADTPDNFQSRRPNTSFCFLDIRSPGLGDTAMYLCATSRGGQGDQPQHFGDGTRLSIL.

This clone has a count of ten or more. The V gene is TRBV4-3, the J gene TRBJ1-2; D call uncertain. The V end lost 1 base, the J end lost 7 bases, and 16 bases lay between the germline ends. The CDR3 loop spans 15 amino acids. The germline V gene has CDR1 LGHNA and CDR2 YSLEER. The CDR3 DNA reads TGCGCCAGCAGCCAAGTTGAACTCCGGGCGTCTGGCTACACCTTC. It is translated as CASSQVELRASGYTF.